The 17 T cell receptor beta chains in this list originate from one sample, sequenced in a study of Ad26.COV2.S vaccination and SARS-CoV-2 variants. Measured with immunoSEQ multiplex PCR; TCRdb has only the in-frame clones, and not every one. The data show 380,000 or so clones, 80% to 90% seen once. Treatment indicated: around 19 received Ad26.COV2.S at low or high dose, single or two shots; several received placebo; per-sample allocation not given. After the first vaccine or placebo injection, samples were drawn on day 63. This material consisted of peripheral blood, taken in a trial of Ad26.COV2.S vaccine versus placebo. The receptors shown here come from a person aged 18-65 years who received the Ad26.COV2.S COVID-19 vaccine or a placebo.

The rearrangement joins TRBV27 to TRBJ1-2; the match to TRBD1 covers 7 bases. The CDR3 sequence is 12 residues long. After removal of 3 bases from V and 8 bases from J, the junction contained 3 bases not matched to a gene. Germline loops: CDR1 MNHEY, CDR2 SMNVEV (reference sequence). Here the CDR3 DNA reads TGTGCCAGCAGTTTCACAGGGGAGGGCTACACCTTC. Translation: CASSFTGEGYTF.

The rearrangement joins TRBV4-2 to TRBJ1-6; D is ambiguous. V lost 1 base and J lost 0, with 19 bases in between. This CDR3 region has 20 residues. Germline CDR1 is LGHNA and CDR2 is YNFKEQ. The CDR3 DNA sequence: TGTGCCAGCAGCCAAGGAGCCTACCCCTTGGCAAGCTCCTATAATTCACCCCTCCACTTT. Its translation is CASSQGAYPLASSYNSPLHF.

J is TRBJ1-1 and V is TRBV11-2; TRBD1 matches 9 bases. Germline trimming cut 3 bases from V and 3 bases from J; bases unmatched to any gene: 5. The CDR3 is made up of 15 amino acids. The germline V gene has CDR1 SGHAT and CDR2 FQNNGV. DNA of the CDR3: TGTGCCAGCAGCTTGTTGACAGGGGGTTACACTGAAGCTTTCTTT. Translating it yields CASSLLTGGYTEAFF.

V is TRBV10-3 and J is TRBJ2-3; D possibly uses TRBD1 or TRBD2 (5 bases each). CDR3 length equals 15 residues. Germline CDR1 is ENHRY and CDR2 is SYGVKD. V dropped 2 bases and J dropped 1 base, with 10 bases sitting between them. The DNA of the CDR3 is TGTGCCATCAGTGAGGGGGGTGGGGGCACAGATACGCAGTATTTT. Translation: CAISEGGGGTDTQYF.

A remark on this clone: The sample contains more than one DNA sequence encoding this CDR3. This chain uses TRBV30 with TRBJ2-1, with no clear D. This CDR3 spans 13 amino acids. Per the germline V gene, CDR1 is GTSNPN and CDR2 is SVGIG (reference sequence). V gave up 4 bases and J gave up 2 bases, with 9 bases separating them. The CDR3 spells CAWTGQAYNEQFF. The CDR3 nucleotides are TGTGCCTGGACTGGGCAGGCCTACAATGAGCAGTTCTTC.

This chain uses TRBV4-2 with TRBJ2-2; 10 bases map to TRBD2. Germline CDR1 reads LGHNA; CDR2 reads YNFKEQ. The CDR3 sequence is 17 residues long. J gave up 5 bases and V 2 bases, and 8 bases lay outside the gene matches. The CDR3 DNA is TGTGCCAGCAGCCAACTAGCGGGAGCCCTGTGGACCGGGGAGCTGTTTTTT. Its translation is CASSQLAGALWTGELFF.

The CDR3 spells CASSSFGPSGANVLTF. CDR3 coding DNA: TGTGCCAGCAGCTCATTTGGGCCATCCGGGGCCAACGTCCTGACTTTC. The J gene is TRBJ2-6, the V gene TRBV7-9, with D uncertain. CDR1 and CDR2 (germline): SEHNR, FQNEAQ (reference sequence). The CDR3 extends over 16 amino acids. Deletions cut 4 bases from V and 4 bases from J, with 14 bases between.

This chain joins TRBV29-1 and TRBJ1-1, with 7 bases matching TRBD1. The CDR3 runs 12 residues. Germline lookup yields CDR1 SQVTM and CDR2 ANQGSEA. J lost 10 bases, V lost 2 bases, and 7 bases had no gene match. DNA for the CDR3: TGCAGCGTTGAAAGGCAGGGGGTCGTAGCTTTCTTT. Translated, it gives CSVERQGVVAFF. Full variable domain (outside the CDR3, taken from reference TRBV29-1 and TRBJ1-1): SAVISQKPSRDICQRGTSLTIQCQVDSQVTMMFWYRQQPGQSLTLIATANQGSEATYESGFVIDKFPISRPNLTFSTLTVSNMSPEDSSIYLCSVERQGVVAFFGQGTRLTVV.

The genes are TRBV27 and TRBJ2-4, with TRBD1 as a possible D gene (5 bases). CDR3 length: 15 amino acids. From germline, CDR1 is MNHEY and CDR2 SMNVEV (reference sequence). V lost 0 bases and J lost 5, with 11 bases in between. As DNA, the CDR3 is TGTGCCAGCAGTTTATCACAGGAGACCCAAAACATTCAGTACTTC. Amino acids: CASSLSQETQNIQYF.

Only a few counts were recorded for this clone. The rearrangement uses TRBV5-1 and TRBJ1-2; 11 bases agree with TRBD1. The germline gives CDR1 SGHRS, CDR2 YFSETQ. The CDR3 loop spans 16 amino acids. Germline trimming cut 1 base from V and 8 bases from J; bases unmatched to any gene: 10. CDR3 loop: CASSLNGGQGAGGYTF. For the CDR3, the DNA is TGCGCCAGCAGCTTGAACGGAGGACAGGGGGCTGGCGGCTACACCTTC.

The V gene is TRBV7-3, the J gene TRBJ2-5; TRBD2 matches at 15 bases. The V gene's germline CDR1 is SGHTA and CDR2 FQGTGA. The CDR3 extends over 17 amino acids. The V and J ends lost 5 bases and 5 bases, in that order; junction bases with no gene match: 9. The CDR3 sequence: CASSPGTSGGNWETQYF. In DNA, the CDR3 is TGTGCCAGCAGCCCGGGGACTAGCGGGGGGAATTGGGAGACCCAGTACTTC.

A note on this clone: This CDR3 is also generated by other DNA sequences in the sample. In nucleotides, the CDR3 is TGTGCCAGTAGTATAGGGGAGGGGTACGAGCAGTACTTC. The encoded protein is CASSIGEGYEQYF. The chain couples TRBV19 to TRBJ2-7; 7 nucleotides match TRBD2. V shed 1 base and J 4 bases; nucleotides not matched to a gene: 1. This CDR3 has 13 amino acids. Germline values: CDR1 LNHDA, CDR2 SQIVND (reference sequence).

This chain connects TRBV11-2 to TRBJ2-1; 8 bases are a match to TRBD2. The ends lost 4 bases at V and 3 bases at J; junction bases unmatched: 17. The CDR3 has 19 amino acids. Germline assignment: CDR1 SGHAT and CDR2 FQNNGV. The CDR3 DNA reads as TGTGCCAGCAGCTCCGGATCGGTGGTCGGGACTAGTATCTACAATGAGCAGTTCTTC. This gives the protein CASSSGSVVGTSIYNEQFF.

The V and J genes are TRBV30 and TRBJ1-6; a possible D gene is TRBD1 (5 bases). Germline assignment: CDR1 GTSNPN and CDR2 SVGIG (reference sequence). Trimming shortened V by 0 bases and J by 7 bases, and 13 bases separated the two germline ends. CDR3 length: 15 amino acids. The CDR3 spells CAWSVRGSRNSPLHF. The CDR3 nucleotides are TGTGCCTGGAGTGTCCGGGGCAGCAGGAATTCACCCCTCCACTTT.

The chain combines TRBV7-9 with TRBJ1-4, with TRBD1 as a possible D gene (5 bases). CDR1 and CDR2 (germline): SEHNR, FQNEAQ (reference sequence). Trimming removed 1 base from V and 8 bases from J, with 17 bases in between. The CDR3 covers 16 residues. This CDR3 reads CASSLEFSREGEKLFF. The CDR3 DNA is TGTGCCAGCAGCTTAGAATTCTCCAGGGAAGGCGAAAAACTGTTTTTT.

This chain joins TRBV15 and TRBJ2-1, with D tentatively TRBD2 (6 bases). Germline CDR1 and CDR2: LNHNV and YYDKDF (reference sequence). The CDR3 sequence is 16 residues long. V gave up 1 base and J gave up 4 bases, with 14 bases separating them. The chain's CDR3 is CATSRGLADEYNEQFF. In nucleotides, the CDR3 is TGTGCCACCAGCAGAGGCTTAGCGGACGAGTACAATGAGCAGTTCTTC. Full variable domain (remainder filled in from reference TRBV15 and TRBJ2-1): DAMVIQNPRYQVTQFGKPVTLSCSQTLNHNVMYWYQQKSSQAPKLLFHYYDKDFNNEADTPDNFQSRRPNTSFCFLDIRSPGLGDTAMYLCATSRGLADEYNEQFFGPGTRLTVL.

This sequence joins TRBV5-5 and TRBJ1-3; TRBD1 aligns across 7 bases. Germline-derived CDR1 and CDR2 are SGHKS and YYEKEE (reference sequence). Trimming took 4 bases from V and 4 from J; bases not matched to a gene: 5. This CDR3 region has 14 residues. CDR3 in amino acids: CASSATGSGNTIYF. The CDR3 DNA is TGTGCCAGCAGCGCGACAGGGTCAGGAAACACCATATATTTT. Combining the CDR3 with reference TRBV5-5 and TRBJ1-3 gives the whole variable domain DAGVTQSPTHLIKTRGQQVTLRCSPISGHKSVSWYQQVLGQGPQFIFQYYEKEERGRGNFPDRFSARQFPNYSSELNVNALLLGDSALYLCASSATGSGNTIYFGEGSWLTVV.